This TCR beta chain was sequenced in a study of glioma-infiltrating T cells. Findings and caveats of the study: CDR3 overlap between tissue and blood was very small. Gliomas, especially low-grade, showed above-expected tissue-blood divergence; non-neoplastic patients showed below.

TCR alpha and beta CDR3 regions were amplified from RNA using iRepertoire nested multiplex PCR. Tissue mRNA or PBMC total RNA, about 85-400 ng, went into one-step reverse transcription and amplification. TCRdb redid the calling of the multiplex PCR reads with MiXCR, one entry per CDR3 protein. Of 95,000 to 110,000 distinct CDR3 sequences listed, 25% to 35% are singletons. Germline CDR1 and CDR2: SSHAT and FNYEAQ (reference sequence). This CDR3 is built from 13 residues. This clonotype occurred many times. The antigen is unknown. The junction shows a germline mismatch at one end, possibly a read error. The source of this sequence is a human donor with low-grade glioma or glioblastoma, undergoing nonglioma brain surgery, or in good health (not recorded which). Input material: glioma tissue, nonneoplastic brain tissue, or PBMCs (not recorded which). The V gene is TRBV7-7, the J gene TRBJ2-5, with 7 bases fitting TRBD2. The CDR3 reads CASSLGGEETQYF. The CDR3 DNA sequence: TGTGCTAGCAGCTTGGGGGGGGAAGAGACCCAGTACTTC.